The clone carrying this T cell receptor (beta chain) was seen just once. The sample belongs to a study of blood T cell repertoires in COVID-19. The overall study: The United States, Italy and Spain were the sources of the acute and convalescent COVID-19 samples. From T cells, B-cell-depleted T cells, or PBMCs came the material, which was cDNA or gDNA.

Losses at the gene ends were 9 bases for V and 6 bases for J; bases not matched to a gene: 6. The CDR3 is 13 amino acids. Germline V gene lookup returns CDR1 WSHSY and CDR2 SAAADI. In the original analysis: Amplification from reference gene primers served as the basis for estimated nucleated cell counts. Sequenced by immunoSEQ multiplex PCR; TCRdb stores in-frame clones only, minus some. The DNA gave D and trimming, while V, J and clone size come from that table. In the table there are some 67,000 clones, 75% to 85% of which are singletons. The chain links TRBV10-2 to TRBJ1-4; 8 nucleotides match TRBD1. The sequencing sample was made of peripheral blood. This TCR was recovered from a woman aged 55 to 70 with acute or convalescent COVID-19. The CDR3 nucleotides read TGCGCCAGACAGGGGGATGGGGATGAAAAACTGTTTTTT. This sequence encodes CARQGDGDEKLFF.